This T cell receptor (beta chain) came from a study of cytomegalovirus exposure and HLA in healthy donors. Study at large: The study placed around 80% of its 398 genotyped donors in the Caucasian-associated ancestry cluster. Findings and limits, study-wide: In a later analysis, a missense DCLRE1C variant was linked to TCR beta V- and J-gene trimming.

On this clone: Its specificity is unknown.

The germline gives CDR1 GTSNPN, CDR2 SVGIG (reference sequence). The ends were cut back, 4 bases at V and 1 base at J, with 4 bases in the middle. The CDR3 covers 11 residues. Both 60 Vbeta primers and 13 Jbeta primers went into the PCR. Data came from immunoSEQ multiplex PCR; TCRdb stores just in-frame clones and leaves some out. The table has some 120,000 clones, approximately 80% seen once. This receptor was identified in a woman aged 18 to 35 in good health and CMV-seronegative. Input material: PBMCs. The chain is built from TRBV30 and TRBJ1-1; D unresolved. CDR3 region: CAWNSNTEAFF. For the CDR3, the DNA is TGTGCCTGGAACTCGAACACTGAAGCTTTCTTT. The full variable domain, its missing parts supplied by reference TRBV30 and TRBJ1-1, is SQTIHQWPATLVQPVGSPLSLECTVEGTSNPNLYWYRQAAGRGLQLLFYSVGIGQISSEVPQNLSASRPQDRQFILSSKKLLLSDSGFYLCAWNSNTEAFFGQGTRLTVV.